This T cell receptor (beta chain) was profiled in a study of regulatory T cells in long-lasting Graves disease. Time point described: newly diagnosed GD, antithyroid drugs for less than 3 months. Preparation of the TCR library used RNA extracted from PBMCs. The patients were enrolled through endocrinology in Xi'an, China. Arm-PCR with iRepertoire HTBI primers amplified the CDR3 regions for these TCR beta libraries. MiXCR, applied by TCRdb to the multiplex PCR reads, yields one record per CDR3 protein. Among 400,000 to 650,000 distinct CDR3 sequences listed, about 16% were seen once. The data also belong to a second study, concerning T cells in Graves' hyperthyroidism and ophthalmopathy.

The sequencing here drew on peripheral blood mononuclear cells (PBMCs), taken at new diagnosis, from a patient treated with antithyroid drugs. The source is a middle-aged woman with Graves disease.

CDR3 sequence: CASSQPGQFSGNTIYF. The CDR3 DNA reads TGCGCCAGCAGCCAGCCCGGACAGTTCTCTGGAAACACCATATATTTT. The rearrangement uses TRBV4-1 and TRBJ1-3; a weak D match, TRBD1 (6 bases). CDR1 is MGHRA, CDR2 YSYEKL, per germline. Trimming left V 3 bases short and J 0 bases short, with 12 bases between. The CDR3 has 16 amino acids.